This T cell receptor (beta chain) was obtained from a study of cytomegalovirus exposure and HLA in healthy donors. Vbeta (60) and Jbeta (13) primers were used in the PCR. The repertoire was sequenced with immunoSEQ multiplex PCR; TCRdb's copy has only in-frame clones and lacks some. Of some 150,000 clones in the sample, about 85% are singletons; the top ten hold less than 10%. Concerning this clone: The target antigen is unknown.

Overall study findings and caveats: In terms of immune exposure information, only CMV serostatus was available.

Input material: PBMCs. The sequence derives from a young man in good health and CMV-seropositive.

The CDR3 bases are TGTGCCACCAGCAGAGATCACGGACAGGGGAGCCAGCCCCAGCATTTT. It codes for CATSRDHGQGSQPQHF. The chain joins TRBV15 to TRBJ1-5; the match to TRBD1 covers 9 bases. The CDR3 length is 16 residues. Germline lookup yields CDR1 LNHNV and CDR2 YYDKDF (reference sequence). V lost 0 bases, J lost 7 bases, and 7 bases stayed unmatched.